The T cell receptor beta chain under discussion was sequenced for a study of shared clonotypes between healthy human individuals. The CDR3 length is 15 residues. V gave up 2 bases and J gave up 3 bases, with 10 bases separating them. Germline-derived CDR1 and CDR2 are SGHVS and FNYEAQ. In this sample, this clone turned up once. Terminally differentiated effector memory CD45RA+ cells were excluded from the naive CD8 cells, which were CD45RO-negative and positively selected for CCR7. Per the original data handling: Junction-only immunoSEQ data arrived without quality scores, meaning filtering differed. This table comes from immunoSEQ multiplex PCR, and its TCRdb copy is limited to in-frame clones, with some not included. V, J and clone size are those of that table, while D and trimming were read from the DNA. The data contain around 560,000 clones, approximately 96% of them singletons.

The receptor was isolated from a woman aged 25 to 39 in good health. The sample taken for sequencing was naive CD8+ T cells sorted from blood. The chain combines TRBV7-6 with TRBJ1-4, with D unresolved. The CDR3 DNA follows: TGTGCCAGCAGCTTAAGGTCTATCGCTAATGAAAAACTGTTTTTT. Amino acids: CASSLRSIANEKLFF.